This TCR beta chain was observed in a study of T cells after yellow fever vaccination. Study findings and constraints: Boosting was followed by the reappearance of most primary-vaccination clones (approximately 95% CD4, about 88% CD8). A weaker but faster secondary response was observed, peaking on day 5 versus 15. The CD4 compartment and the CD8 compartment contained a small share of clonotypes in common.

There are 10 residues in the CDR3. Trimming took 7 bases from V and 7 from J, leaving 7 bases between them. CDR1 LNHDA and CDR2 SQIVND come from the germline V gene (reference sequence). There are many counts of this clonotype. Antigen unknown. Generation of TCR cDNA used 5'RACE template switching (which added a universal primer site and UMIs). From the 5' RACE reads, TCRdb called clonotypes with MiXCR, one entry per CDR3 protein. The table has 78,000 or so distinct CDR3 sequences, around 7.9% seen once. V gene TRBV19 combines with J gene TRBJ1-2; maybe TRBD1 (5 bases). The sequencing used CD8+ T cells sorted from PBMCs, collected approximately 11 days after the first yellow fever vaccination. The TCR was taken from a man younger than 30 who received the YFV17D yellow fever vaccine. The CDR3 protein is CASMGRGYTF. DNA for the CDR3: TGTGCCAGTATGGGACGTGGCTACACCTTC.